The 14 T cell receptor beta chains listed next were all sequenced from one sample in a study of blood T cell repertoires in COVID-19. Clones were read by immunoSEQ multiplex PCR, and TCRdb kept only the in-frame ones, dropping some. Of 250,000 to 300,000 clones in the sample, 86% are singletons; the top ten hold approximately 12%. Material for sequencing was peripheral blood. The receptors stem from a woman in her twenties or thirties with COVID-19, enrolled during active disease.

The J gene is TRBJ2-3, the V gene TRBV6-1; 10 bases line up with TRBD2. V trimming: 5 bases; J trimming: 4 bases; junction bases outside the gene matches: 15. The CDR3 sequence is 18 residues long. Germline CDR1 reads MNHNS; CDR2 reads SASEGT. CDR3 in DNA: TGTGCCAGCAGTAAAGAGGTAGCGGGGGGTCATGGGGCAGATACGCAGTATTTT. Residues: CASSKEVAGGHGADTQYF.

The V and J genes are TRBV4-1 and TRBJ1-4; 12 positions match TRBD1. Germline loops: CDR1 MGHRA, CDR2 YSYEKL. After removal of 4 bases from V and 8 bases from J, the junction contained 5 bases not matched to a gene. This CDR3 comprises 15 residues. The CDR3 is CASSPGQGAGEKLFF. The CDR3 DNA is TGCGCCAGCAGCCCGGGACAGGGGGCAGGGGAAAAACTGTTTTTT.

This sequence joins TRBV7-2 and TRBJ2-3; 8 bases are shared with TRBD2. This CDR3 contains 15 residues. The germline V gene encodes CDR1 SGHTA and CDR2 FQGNSA. V shed 4 bases and J 4 bases; nucleotides not matched to a gene: 7. CDR3 protein: CASSSTPGGADTQYF. The CDR3 region has the DNA TGTGCCAGCAGCTCAACCCCGGGGGGGGCAGATACGCAGTATTTT.

The sample holds one count of this clone. The chain uses TRBV11-2 and TRBJ2-7, with D perhaps TRBD2 (5 bases). Germline lookup yields CDR1 SGHAT and CDR2 FQNNGV. This CDR3 has 14 residues. V shed 5 bases and J shed 4 bases, with 15 bases lying between them. The CDR3, as DNA: TGTGCCAGCAGCGTGGAGGATGGGATATACGAGCAGTACTTC. Protein sequence: CASSVEDGIYEQYF.

The chain has TRBV5-1 and TRBJ2-7; 7 nucleotides line up with TRBD2. The CDR3 contains 13 residues. V was clipped by 3 bases and J by 1 base; unmatched bases: 1. Germline values: CDR1 SGHRS, CDR2 YFSETQ. CDR3 DNA: TGCGCCAGCAGCTGGGGACTATCCTACGAGCAGTACTTC. As protein: CASSWGLSYEQYF.

The count of this clone is one. The chain recombines TRBV27 with TRBJ2-7; D gene unclear. The CDR3 contains 15 residues. Germline values: CDR1 MNHEY, CDR2 SMNVEV (reference sequence). Trimming removed 2 bases at V and 2 bases at J, with 13 bases between. The CDR3 is CASSLNFSPAYEQYF. In nucleotides, the CDR3 is TGTGCCAGCAGTTTAAATTTCAGTCCCGCCTACGAGCAGTACTTC.

This chain uses TRBV6-5 with TRBJ1-1; D not resolved. The CDR3 loop spans 11 amino acids. The V gene lost 8 bases and the J gene lost 1 base, with 5 bases spanning the gap. The germline V gene has CDR1 MNHEY and CDR2 SVGAGI. DNA for the CDR3: TGTGCCAGCGTACAGAACACTGAAGCTTTCTTT. Residues: CASVQNTEAFF.

The chain combines TRBV3-1 (or the pseudogene TRBV3-2) with TRBJ2-5; 11 nucleotides agree with TRBD2. The V gene end was trimmed by 4 bases and the J gene end by 2 bases; junction bases not matched to a gene: 3. This CDR3 has 15 residues. Germline lookup yields CDR1 LGHDT and CDR2 YNNKEL (reference sequence). The CDR3 nucleotides are TGTGCCAGCAGCCCGACTAGCGGGGCACAAGAGACCCAGTACTTC. Its translation is CASSPTSGAQETQYF.

The chain couples TRBV6-5 to TRBJ2-7; TRBD1 might be the D (6 bases). The germline V and J ends were trimmed by 10 bases and 4 bases, with 17 bases remaining between them. This CDR3 has 13 amino acids. Germline-derived CDR1 and CDR2 are MNHEY and SVGAGI. This CDR3 reads CATNTGLKYEQYF. The DNA for the CDR3 is TGTGCCACCAATACAGGGTTGAAGTACGAGCAGTACTTC.

The rearrangement joins TRBV19 to TRBJ2-6; D perhaps matches TRBD2 (6 bases). Per germline, CDR1 LNHDA and CDR2 SQIVND (reference sequence). The length of the CDR3 is 17 residues. Between the trimmed V and J ends, which lost 5 bases and 2 bases, there was a span of 16 bases. The CDR3 nucleotides read TGTGCCAGTAGTCCTTCAGGGAGGAGTGCTGGGGCCAACGTCCTGACTTTC. Its translation is CASSPSGRSAGANVLTF.

V is TRBV7-8 and J is TRBJ1-6, with D maybe TRBD1 (6 bases). The CDR3 runs to 16 residues. The germline CDR1 and CDR2 sequences are SGHVS and FQNEAQ. Trimming removed 7 bases at V and 7 bases at J, with 20 bases between. In DNA, the CDR3 is TGTGCCAGCACCCCAGGGGTACAGGGCTGGAATTCACCCCTCCACTTT. This sequence encodes CASTPGVQGWNSPLHF.

The chain joins TRBV11-2 to TRBJ2-1; D gene uncertain. V dropped 3 bases and J dropped 2 bases, with 23 bases sitting between them. The CDR3 sequence is 19 residues long. Germline V gene sequence: CDR1 SGHAT, CDR2 FQNNGV. CDR3 in DNA: TGTGCCAGCAGCTTTTCTCCCCCGATCACAGATTATACCTACAATGAGCAGTTCTTC. Its translation is CASSFSPPITDYTYNEQFF.

This chain uses TRBV5-1 with TRBJ1-6; D gene uncertain. Trimming pared 4 bases from V and 8 bases from J, leaving 7 bases between. Looked up from germline, CDR1 is SGHRS and CDR2 is YFSETQ. The CDR3 has 12 residues. The CDR3 region has the DNA TGCGCCAGCAGCACCGACTATTCACCCCTCCACTTT. Protein: CASSTDYSPLHF.

This clone has only one observation. This sequence joins TRBV19 and TRBJ2-7; perhaps TRBD1 as D (5 bases). Germline V CDR1 and CDR2: LNHDA, SQIVND (reference sequence). V was shortened by 3 bases and J by 3 bases, with 15 bases between the two germline ends. This CDR3 contains 15 residues. CDR3 residues: CASSIQGWGSYEQYF. In DNA form, the CDR3 reads TGTGCCAGTAGTATTCAGGGTTGGGGAAGCTACGAGCAGTACTTC.